The clone carrying this T cell receptor beta chain was recorded once. The record originates from a study of blood T cell repertoires in COVID-19. In the original workflow: Nucleated cell counts were estimated from reference gene primer amplification. Clones were sequenced by immunoSEQ multiplex PCR, and TCRdb holds only the in-frame ones, with some missing. That table gives V, J and clone size, and the DNA gave D and trimming. Of about 150,000 clones listed, about four fifths are singletons. Germline V CDR1 and CDR2: MNHEY, SMNVEV (reference sequence). V shed 5 bases and J 7 bases; nucleotides not matched to a gene: 7. The CDR3 runs 13 residues.

Specimen: peripheral blood. This receptor was identified in a woman older than 75 with acute or convalescent COVID-19. This chain joins TRBV27 and TRBJ1-2; TRBD1 aligns across 7 bases. The CDR3 bases are TGTGCCAGCAGTCTACAGGGGTCGGGTGGCTACACCTTC. Encoded protein: CASSLQGSGGYTF.